Sequencing of this T cell receptor beta chain was carried out in a study of Ad26.COV2.S vaccination and SARS-CoV-2 variants. Broader study findings: Reportedly, after vaccination the spike-specific CD8+ and CD4+ T cell responses displayed substantial breadth.

This CDR3 has 15 amino acids. Between the trimmed V and J ends, which lost 4 bases and 1 base, there was a span of 14 bases. In germline, CDR1 is SEHNR, CDR2 FQNEAQ (reference sequence). Assay: immunoSEQ multiplex PCR; the TCRdb copy retains only in-frame clones and omits some. Here the sample spans fewer than 800,000 clones, 80% to 90% being singletons. With respect to this clone: Its matching antigen is unknown.

Treatment given: 15 to 20 received Ad26.COV2.S at low or high dose, single or two shots; roughly 5 received placebo; per-sample allocation not given. Sampling was performed 63 days after the first vaccine or placebo injection. This clonotype was obtained from a person aged 18-65 years who received the Ad26.COV2.S COVID-19 vaccine or a placebo. The sequences come from peripheral blood, collected in a trial of Ad26.COV2.S vaccine versus placebo. The chain joins TRBV7-9 to TRBJ2-7; D might be TRBD1 (5 bases). The CDR3 here is CASSSLEGASYEQYF. For the CDR3, the DNA is TGTGCCAGCAGCTCTTTGGAAGGGGCGTCCTACGAGCAGTACTTC. The variable domain in full, completed from reference TRBV7-9 and TRBJ2-7, reads DTGVSQNPRHKITKRGQNVTFRCDPISEHNRLYWYRQTLGQGPEFLTYFQNEAQLEKSRLLSDRFSAERPKGSFSTLEIQRTEQGDSAMYLCASSSLEGASYEQYFGPGTRLTVT.